This T cell receptor beta chain was recovered during a study of metastatic and nonmetastatic thyroid tumors. Whole-study context: Where malignant and benign thyroid patients were concerned, repertoires were compared across blood and tumor or nodule tissue.

Each patient went into thyroid surgery without having received any treatment. Using MiXCR, TCRdb re-called clones from the PCR reads. The sample holds about 93,000 clones; roughly 13% are singletons and the top ten take about 11%. This clone was seen ten or more times. Germline and junction disagree at one end, which may indicate a read error. CDR1 is MNHEY, CDR2 SMNVEV, per germline (reference sequence). The CDR3 consists of 16 residues. Sequencing was done on a sample of blood. The sequence was obtained from a female donor with papillary thyroid cancer or a benign thyroid nodule (not recorded which). Some clones in this sample may be carry-over from other donors' samples. The genes are TRBV27 and TRBJ2-2, with 9 bases identical to TRBD2. The CDR3 loop is CANSLFPSGIGGELFF. DNA for the CDR3: TGTGCCAACAGTTTATTTCCTAGCGGGATCGGCGGGGAGCTGTTTTTT.